The 21 T cell receptor beta chains reported below all come from one sample, sequenced in a study of control samples from healthy donors and cancer patients. Using immunoSEQ multiplex PCR, the repertoire was profiled, and TCRdb retains in-frame clones only, with some absent. This sample's table has around 190,000 clones. The sequencing input was blood. The receptor set was obtained from a woman in her 30s in good health.

This chain links TRBV20-1 with TRBJ1-5; no reliable D call. The ends were cut back, 3 bases at V and 6 bases at J, with 9 bases in the middle. Per germline, CDR1 DFQATT and CDR2 SNEGSKA (reference sequence). The CDR3 totals 12 residues. This chain's CDR3 is CSASLAPQPQHF. CDR3 sequence (DNA): TGCAGTGCTAGTTTGGCGCCTCAGCCCCAGCATTTT.

This CDR3 is CASSLARTTEAFF. The DNA for the CDR3 is TGTGCCAGCAGCTTGGCCAGGACCACTGAAGCTTTCTTT. The V gene is TRBV5-6, the J gene TRBJ1-1; D unresolved. Trimming cost V 0 bases and J 4 bases, with 7 bases left between them. This CDR3 spans 13 amino acids. Germline loops: CDR1 SGHDT, CDR2 YYEEEE.

The rearrangement uses TRBV11-2 and TRBJ2-3; no reliable D call. Trimming pared 5 bases from V and 5 bases from J, leaving 11 bases between. Per the germline V gene, CDR1 is SGHAT and CDR2 is FQNNGV. The CDR3 has 13 residues. The CDR3 sequence: CASSNVPLDTQYF. CDR3 sequence (DNA): TGTGCCAGCAGCAACGTTCCCCTAGATACGCAGTATTTT.

The chain employs TRBV7-2 and TRBJ1-6; the D is unclear. CDR1 and CDR2 from the germline V gene are SGHTA and FQGNSA. The CDR3 runs to 16 residues. Trimming left V 5 bases short and J 0 bases short, with 11 bases between. The CDR3 reads CASSPPGSSYNSPLHF. For the CDR3, the DNA is TGTGCCAGCAGCCCGCCAGGTAGCTCCTATAATTCACCCCTCCACTTT.

This chain uses TRBV7-9 with TRBJ1-2; 8 bases match TRBD1. This CDR3 is 15 amino acids long. The ends lost 3 bases at V and 1 base at J; junction bases unmatched: 4. CDR1 and CDR2 (germline): SEHNR, FQNEAQ (reference sequence). The CDR3 is CASSFTGGSNYGYTF. In nucleotides, the CDR3 is TGTGCCAGCAGCTTCACAGGGGGGAGTAACTATGGCTACACCTTC.

The chain employs TRBV10-1 and TRBJ1-5; unclear D gene. The V end lost 3 bases, the J end lost 1 base, and 4 bases lay between the germline ends. The V gene's germline CDR1 is WNHNN and CDR2 SYGVQD (reference sequence). This CDR3 is 13 amino acids long. The CDR3 here is CASSENSNQPQHF. The CDR3, as DNA: TGCGCCAGCAGTGAAAACAGCAATCAGCCCCAGCATTTT.

On this clone: One junction end disagrees with the germline gene, perhaps due to a read error. The V call is TRBV29-1, the J call TRBJ1-1; perhaps TRBD1 as D (5 bases). Per germline, CDR1 SQVTM and CDR2 ANQGSEA. The CDR3 has 10 residues. The CDR3 protein is CTGKHTEAFF. The CDR3 DNA follows: TGTACAGGAAAGCACACTGAAGCTTTCTTT.

The chain carries TRBV7-8 and TRBJ2-7; TRBD2 agrees at 7 bases. In germline, CDR1 is SGHVS, CDR2 FQNEAQ. With 2 bases clipped from V and 3 bases from J, the junction kept 4 bases outside the gene matches. The CDR3 is 14 residues long. CDR3 sequence: CASSLRQRGYEQYF. The CDR3 bases are TGTGCCAGCAGCTTACGACAGCGGGGCTACGAGCAGTACTTC.

The rearrangement joins TRBV28 to TRBJ1-5; TRBD1 aligns across 7 bases. The CDR3 totals 15 residues. The V segment lost 1 base and the J segment 9 bases; nucleotides outside the gene matches: 9. The germline V gene encodes CDR1 MDHEN and CDR2 SYDVKM. CDR3 sequence reads: CASSLSPRQGGPQHF. CDR3 sequence (DNA): TGTGCCAGCAGTTTATCCCCTCGACAGGGCGGGCCCCAGCATTTT.

This chain links TRBV14 with TRBJ1-1, with D maybe TRBD1 (5 bases). Germline assignment: CDR1 SGHDN and CDR2 FVKESK. Deletions cut 4 bases from V and 5 bases from J, with 11 bases between. The CDR3 totals 13 residues. The CDR3 nucleotides are TGTGCCAGCAGCCGGGGCCCCCGAACTGAAGCTTTCTTT. Its protein is CASSRGPRTEAFF.

The chain has TRBV4-1 and TRBJ1-5; 8 nucleotides match TRBD1. Germline CDR1 reads MGHRA; CDR2 reads YSYEKL. V was clipped by 1 base and J by 8 bases; unmatched bases: 10. The CDR3 consists of 16 residues. The CDR3: CASSQGSRQGYKPQHF. DNA for the CDR3: TGCGCCAGCAGCCAAGGTTCAAGACAGGGGTATAAGCCCCAGCATTTT.

This chain joins TRBV5-1 and TRBJ2-7; possibly TRBD1 for D (7 bases). This CDR3 region has 14 residues. CDR1 and CDR2 from the germline V gene are SGHRS and YFSETQ. The germline V and J ends were trimmed by 9 bases and 7 bases, with 23 bases remaining between them. The CDR3 protein is CATATGAAGGEQYF. CDR3 in DNA: TGCGCCACCGCCACGGGGGCAGCAGGGGGAGAGCAGTACTTC. Using reference TRBV5-1 and TRBJ2-7 for the parts outside the CDR3, the full variable domain is KAGVTQTPRYLIKTRGQQVTLSCSPISGHRSVSWYQQTPGQGLQFLFEYFSETQRNKGNFPGRFSGRQFSNSRSEMNVSTLELGDSALYLCATATGAAGGEQYFGPGTRLTVT.

The genes are TRBV5-4 and TRBJ2-4; D may be TRBD1 or TRBD2 (5 bases each). CDR1 SGHNT and CDR2 YYREEE come from the germline V gene (reference sequence). This CDR3 comprises 15 residues. V was trimmed by 4 bases and J by 2 bases, leaving 13 bases between them. DNA for the CDR3: TGTGCCAGCAGCCGGGACCAATCGCCCAAAAACATTCAGTACTTC. Protein: CASSRDQSPKNIQYF.

The chain combines TRBV7-2 with TRBJ2-6; D not certain. Germline V lookup: CDR1 SGHTA, CDR2 FQGNSA. This CDR3 is built from 18 residues. The V gene lost 3 bases and the J gene lost 2 bases, with 17 bases spanning the gap. CDR3 nucleotide sequence: TGTGCCAGCAGCTTTGTAGGAATACTTATCCCTGGGGCCAACGTCCTGACTTTC. Translated, it gives CASSFVGILIPGANVLTF.

The CDR3 region has the DNA TGTGCCAGCAGCCAATGGGGGCCGGGGAACACTGAAGCTTTCTTT. As protein: CASSQWGPGNTEAFF. The V and J genes are TRBV3-1 (or the pseudogene TRBV3-2) and TRBJ1-1; TRBD1 is a possible D gene (6 bases). Deletions cut 2 bases from V and 1 base from J, with 11 bases between. Germline V CDR1 and CDR2: LGHDT, YNNKEL (reference sequence). This CDR3 has 15 residues.

The chain links TRBV24-1 to TRBJ2-3; D unclear. Germline CDR1 KGHDR, CDR2 SFDVKD. Trimming left V 5 bases short and J 3 bases short, with 11 bases between. The CDR3 runs to 14 residues. The CDR3 here is CATSGKRITDTQYF. As DNA, the CDR3 is TGTGCCACCAGTGGCAAGAGAATTACAGATACGCAGTATTTT.

The chain is built from TRBV28 and TRBJ1-5; possibly TRBD1 for D (5 bases). The germline V gene has CDR1 MDHEN and CDR2 SYDVKM. V shed 5 bases and J shed 6 bases, with 17 bases lying between them. The CDR3 contains 15 residues. The CDR3 sequence: CASSPMGPRIQPQHF. CDR3 sequence (DNA): TGTGCCAGCAGTCCCATGGGACCTAGGATTCAGCCCCAGCATTTT. Full variable domain (missing parts from reference TRBV28 and TRBJ1-5): DVKVTQSSRYLVKRTGEKVFLECVQDMDHENMFWYRQDPGLGLRLIYFSYDVKMKEKGDIPEGYSVSREKKERFSLILESASTNQTSMYLCASSPMGPRIQPQHFGDGTRLSIL.

J is TRBJ1-1 and V is TRBV6-5; tentatively, D is TRBD1 (6 bases). The CDR3 extends over 14 amino acids. Germline CDR1 reads MNHEY; CDR2 reads SVGAGI. Between the trimmed V and J ends, which lost 4 bases and 1 base, there was a span of 10 bases. The CDR3 is CASSSGQQNTEAFF. In DNA, the CDR3 is TGTGCCAGCAGTTCTGGACAGCAGAACACTGAAGCTTTCTTT.

The chain links TRBV10-3 to TRBJ1-1; D not resolved. V lost 4 bases and J 3 bases, leaving 15 bases between the germline ends. Germline CDR1 ENHRY, CDR2 SYGVKD. The CDR3 covers 15 residues. The DNA for the CDR3 is TGTGCCATCAGTGGATTAAGGGTTCTAGACACTGAAGCTTTCTTT. It specifies CAISGLRVLDTEAFF.

This sequence joins TRBV27 and TRBJ1-6; D unclear. V dropped 8 bases and J dropped 0 bases, with 20 bases sitting between them. This CDR3 has 18 amino acids. Germline lookup yields CDR1 MNHEY and CDR2 SMNVEV (reference sequence). CDR3 region: CASPRAFYPDSYNSPLHF. For the CDR3, the DNA is TGTGCCAGCCCGCGGGCCTTCTACCCTGACTCCTATAATTCACCCCTCCACTTT.

The genes are TRBV27 and TRBJ2-1; the match to TRBD2 covers 10 bases. This CDR3 is built from 16 residues. The junction had 9 bases not matched to a gene; V was cut back by 2 bases and J by 8 bases. The germline gives CDR1 MNHEY, CDR2 SMNVEV (reference sequence). The CDR3 coding sequence is TGTGCCAGCAGTTTAGGTCTGGGACTAGCGTTCGATGAGCAGTTCTTC. Amino acids: CASSLGLGLAFDEQFF.